The 30 T cell receptor beta chains reported below all come from one sample, sequenced in a study of cytomegalovirus exposure and HLA in healthy donors. This PCR relied on a set of 60 Vbeta primers and 13 Jbeta primers. Sequenced by immunoSEQ multiplex PCR; TCRdb stores in-frame clones only, minus some. The sample lists approximately 170,000 clones, about 77% seen once, with around 3% in the top ten. Sequenced input: PBMCs. The source is a woman between 40 and 50 years old in good health and CMV-seropositive.

A remark on this clone: Other DNA sequences from this sample encode an identical CDR3 as well. The CDR3, as DNA: TGTGCCAGCAGTGCTGACAGGAACACTGAAGCTTTCTTT. Amino acids: CASSADRNTEAFF. This rearrangement joins TRBV7-2 to TRBJ1-1, with D possibly matching TRBD1 (5 bases). Germline CDR1 and CDR2: SGHTA and FQGNSA. Trimming cost V 6 bases and J 1 base, with 9 bases left between them. The CDR3 runs 13 residues.

V gene TRBV5-1 combines with J gene TRBJ1-2; D is unresolved. The CDR3 extends over 13 amino acids. V lost 3 bases and J 0 bases, leaving 6 bases between the germline ends. Germline V CDR1 and CDR2: SGHRS, YFSETQ. The CDR3 spells CASSSQANYGYTF. CDR3 DNA: TGCGCCAGCAGCTCTCAGGCTAACTATGGCTACACCTTC.

This clone came up a few times. The chain recombines TRBV14 with TRBJ2-6; no reliable D call. The CDR3 sequence is 14 residues long. V shed 4 bases and J shed 3 bases, with 7 bases lying between them. The germline V gene encodes CDR1 SGHDN and CDR2 FVKESK. The CDR3 reads CASSLSGGANVLTF. The CDR3 coding sequence is TGTGCCAGCAGCCTTTCCGGTGGGGCCAACGTCCTGACTTTC.

J is TRBJ2-1 and V is TRBV2; a possible D gene is TRBD1 (6 bases). The CDR3 covers 13 residues. With 0 bases removed from V and 10 bases from J, the gap between germline ends came to 10 bases. In germline, CDR1 is SNHLY, CDR2 FYNNEI. CDR3 in DNA: TGTGCCAGCAGTGAAGCGCCGAGGGGGGAGCAGTTCTTC. Its protein is CASSEAPRGEQFF.

This clone was detected only once. The chain carries TRBV9 and TRBJ2-3, with 8 positions matching TRBD1. V lost 4 bases and J lost 1; bases outside the gene matches: 2. The CDR3 has 14 amino acids. Germline V gene data show CDR1 as SGDLS and CDR2 as YYNGEE. The CDR3 region has the DNA TGTGCCAGCAGCCTGGGACAGGGCACAGATACGCAGTATTTT. This translates into CASSLGQGTDTQYF. Supplemented by reference TRBV9 and TRBJ2-3, the full variable domain reads DSGVTQTPKHLITATGQRVTLRCSPRSGDLSVYWYQQSLDQGLQFLIQYYNGEERAKGNILERFSAQQFPDLHSELNLSSLELGDSALYFCASSLGQGTDTQYFGPGTRLTVL.

The chain links TRBV28 to TRBJ2-3; D may be TRBD2 (6 bases). Trimming stripped 5 bases from V and 6 bases from J, with 24 bases between. The CDR3 consists of 17 residues. In germline, CDR1 is MDHEN, CDR2 SYDVKM. The CDR3 sequence is CASSTGRTGGAWDTQYF. For the CDR3, the DNA is TGTGCCAGCAGTACCGGACGGACTGGAGGGGCCTGGGATACGCAGTATTTT.

This chain connects TRBV25-1 to TRBJ2-1; TRBD2 matches 9 bases. The CDR3 runs to 15 residues. The germline CDR1 and CDR2 sequences are MGHDK and SYGVNS. The ends lost 2 bases at V and 8 bases at J; junction bases unmatched: 7. The CDR3 reads CASSELSGGGDEQFF. CDR3 nucleotides: TGTGCCAGCAGTGAACTTAGCGGGGGAGGCGATGAGCAGTTCTTC.

The chain couples TRBV6-1 to TRBJ1-3; D is unclear. CDR1 and CDR2 from the germline V gene are MNHNS and SASEGT. V lost 8 bases and J lost 0, with 11 bases in between. The CDR3 is 14 residues long. In DNA form, the CDR3 reads TGTGCCAGCCTTAATTTATACTCTGGAAACACCATATATTTT. The encoded protein is CASLNLYSGNTIYF.

The chain has TRBV7-9 and TRBJ1-2, with 11 nucleotides matching TRBD1. The CDR3 spans 15 residues. Looked up from germline, CDR1 is SEHNR and CDR2 is FQNEAQ (reference sequence). V was clipped by 4 bases and J by 7 bases; unmatched bases: 8. CDR3 residues: CASSSLGQGAFGYTF. Written as DNA, the CDR3 is TGTGCCAGCAGCTCCCTTGGACAGGGGGCTTTTGGCTACACCTTC.

The rearrangement joins TRBV30 to TRBJ2-2, with D perhaps matching TRBD2 (6 bases). V was cut by 6 bases and J by 2 bases, with 13 bases left in between. Germline values: CDR1 GTSNPN, CDR2 SVGIG (reference sequence). The CDR3 covers 14 residues. As DNA, the CDR3 is TGTGCCTGCCAGGGACTTATAAACACCGGGGAGCTGTTTTTT. Encoded protein: CACQGLINTGELFF. Drawing the rest from reference TRBV30 and TRBJ2-2, the complete variable domain is SQTIHQWPATLVQPVGSPLSLECTVEGTSNPNLYWYRQAAGRGLQLLFYSVGIGQISSEVPQNLSASRPQDRQFILSSKKLLLSDSGFYLCACQGLINTGELFFGEGSRLTVL.

DNA for the CDR3: TGTGCCAGCAGCTTTGAGCGGACGTCCTACGAGCAGTACTTC. This gives the protein CASSFERTSYEQYF. The V gene is TRBV7-9, the J gene TRBJ2-7; weak D call: TRBD2 (5 bases). The CDR3 contains 14 residues. V was shortened by 3 bases and J by 1 base, with 10 bases between the two germline ends. Germline-derived CDR1 and CDR2 are SEHNR and FQNEAQ (reference sequence).

This clone has more than one count but fewer than ten. The rearrangement uses TRBV30 and TRBJ1-1; the D is unclear. This CDR3 is built from 16 residues. V was trimmed by 1 base and J by 7 bases, leaving 22 bases between them. The germline V gene encodes CDR1 GTSNPN and CDR2 SVGIG (reference sequence). This CDR3 reads CAWSALNGLAESEAFF. CDR3 bases: TGTGCCTGGAGTGCCCTCAATGGACTTGCCGAGAGTGAAGCTTTCTTT.

This clone was seen only a few times. CDR3 amino acids: CASSQDRGNTEAFF. For the CDR3, the DNA is TGTGCCAGCAGCCAAGATCGAGGTAACACTGAAGCTTTCTTT. The genes are TRBV4-2 and TRBJ1-1; no clear D. Germline V gives CDR1 LGHNA, CDR2 YNFKEQ. With 0 bases removed from V and 2 bases from J, the gap between germline ends came to 7 bases. The CDR3 contains 14 residues.

The chain recombines TRBV4-2 with TRBJ2-3, with D tentatively TRBD2 (5 bases). Germline V gene lookup returns CDR1 LGHNA and CDR2 YNFKEQ. Trimming removed 0 bases at V and 0 bases at J, with 10 bases between. The CDR3 consists of 16 residues. CDR3 residues: CASSQDPGLSTDTQYF. CDR3 coding DNA: TGTGCCAGCAGCCAAGATCCCGGACTGAGCACAGATACGCAGTATTTT.

The rearrangement uses TRBV18 and TRBJ1-2; maybe TRBD1 (6 bases). The CDR3 loop spans 14 amino acids. V was pared by 5 bases and J by 8 bases, with 18 bases between. Germline CDR1 is KGHSH and CDR2 is LQKENI. The CDR3: CASSGTSSTTGYTF. The CDR3 bases are TGTGCCAGCTCAGGGACATCATCCACTACAGGCTACACCTTC.

Remarks on this clone: This likely comes from a read error, as the CDR3 has no conserved phenylalanine or tryptophan at its end. It is unclear where the CDR3 begins or ends on the DNA, so no DNA is shown, and the CDR3 is as TCRdb lists it. This chain joins TRBV6-5 and TRBJ1-6. The CDR3 length equals 9 residues, ends included. CDR1 is MNHEY and CDR2 is SVGAGI in the germline V gene. The CDR3: CASSYSGGP.

This chain connects TRBV7-2 to TRBJ2-5; TRBD1 might be the D (5 bases). The end of the DNA is better explained by TRBJ2-7, so the J call may be wrong. The germline CDR1 and CDR2 sequences are SGHTA and FQGNSA. The CDR3 loop spans 14 amino acids. CDR3 protein: CASSSRQNSYEQYF. The CDR3, as DNA: TGTGCCAGCAGCTCACGACAGAACTCCTACGAGCAGTACTTC.

The rearrangement uses TRBV19 and TRBJ2-7; 7 positions match TRBD1. CDR1 and CDR2 from the germline V gene are LNHDA and SQIVND (reference sequence). CDR3 length: 16 residues. V trimming: 2 bases; J trimming: 6 bases; junction bases outside the gene matches: 13. The CDR3 bases are TGTGCCAGTAGTATAAACTTCGGACAGGCTCAGGGCGAGCAGTACTTC. Its protein product is CASSINFGQAQGEQYF.

This chain uses TRBV29-1 with TRBJ1-2; perhaps TRBD1 as D (6 bases). Trimming took off 6 bases at V and 4 bases at J, with 18 bases between the two ends. Germline-derived CDR1 and CDR2 are SQVTM and ANQGSEA. The CDR3 sequence is 14 residues long. CDR3 sequence: CSVDRGFSGYGYTF. In nucleotides, the CDR3 is TGCAGCGTCGATAGGGGGTTTTCGGGCTATGGCTACACCTTC.

V is TRBV12-5 and J is TRBJ2-1, with 12 bases fitting TRBD2. Germline CDR1 LGHNT, CDR2 FRNRAP. The CDR3 covers 16 residues. Germline trimming cut 2 bases from V and 7 bases from J; bases unmatched to any gene: 6. The CDR3 nucleotides are TGTGCTAGTGGTTTGCTCCGGACTAGCGGGAATAATGAGCAGTTCTTC. It translates to CASGLLRTSGNNEQFF.

This clone was observed a few times. The chain recombines TRBV19 with TRBJ1-2; D unresolved. Trimming removed 0 bases from V and 4 bases from J, with 12 bases in between. The length of the CDR3 is 15 residues. The germline V gene encodes CDR1 LNHDA and CDR2 SQIVND (reference sequence). In DNA form, the CDR3 reads TGTGCCAGTAGTATAGATCCAAGCTGGGCCTATGGCTACACCTTC. Translating it yields CASSIDPSWAYGYTF.

This clone was seen just once. The V and J genes are TRBV19 and TRBJ2-7; 9 nucleotides line up with TRBD1. The junction had 9 bases not matched to a gene; V was cut back by 4 bases and J by 5 bases. The germline V gene encodes CDR1 LNHDA and CDR2 SQIVND (reference sequence). The CDR3 is 15 residues long. The CDR3 region is CASSTPGTGSHEQYF. The CDR3, as DNA: TGTGCCAGTAGTACCCCCGGGACAGGGTCCCACGAGCAGTACTTC.

Points on this clone: The junction departs from germline at one end; a sequencing error may be responsible. The chain joins TRBV7-9 to TRBJ2-7; D might be TRBD2 (5 bases). The CDR3 contains 14 residues. CDR1 and CDR2 from the germline V gene are SEHNR and FQNEAQ (reference sequence). CDR3 sequence reads: CAGSLGGGRGEQYF. CDR3 bases: TGTGCCGGCAGCTTAGGAGGTGGAAGAGGCGAGCAGTACTTC.

This sequence joins TRBV7-2 and TRBJ2-5; D not certain. The CDR3 consists of 15 residues. Trimming left V 5 bases short and J 9 bases short, with 22 bases between. Germline CDR1 is SGHTA and CDR2 is FQGNSA. The CDR3 sequence: CASSTQEGSEWAQYF. The CDR3 nucleotides are TGTGCCAGCAGCACCCAAGAAGGCTCGGAGTGGGCCCAGTACTTC.

A few counts support this clone. The chain has TRBV9 and TRBJ2-5; 12 nucleotides match TRBD2. V shed 3 bases, J shed 3 bases, and the junction held 0 bases outside the gene matches. The CDR3 extends over 14 amino acids. Per the germline V gene, CDR1 is SGDLS and CDR2 is YYNGEE. The CDR3: CASSGTSGEETQYF. The CDR3 nucleotides are TGTGCCAGCAGCGGGACTAGCGGGGAAGAGACCCAGTACTTC.

This rearrangement joins TRBV11-2 to TRBJ2-7; tentatively, D is TRBD2 (7 bases). Germline CDR1 and CDR2: SGHAT and FQNNGV. The CDR3 sequence is 13 residues long. The V and J ends lost 4 bases and 4 bases respectively, with 11 bases between them. As DNA, the CDR3 is TGTGCCAGCAGCTGGGAGGGGGAATACGAGCAGTACTTC. Its protein is CASSWEGEYEQYF.

V usage is TRBV5-1 and J usage is TRBJ2-5; the D gene is possibly TRBD1 (6 bases). V was pared by 4 bases and J by 5 bases, with 15 bases between. Germline values: CDR1 SGHRS, CDR2 YFSETQ. The CDR3 runs to 14 residues. The DNA of the CDR3 is TGCGCCAGCAGCCCGGGCACAGGGTCGGAGACCCAGTACTTC. Protein: CASSPGTGSETQYF. The complete variable domain, with remaining parts taken from reference TRBV5-1 and TRBJ2-5, reads KAGVTQTPRYLIKTRGQQVTLSCSPISGHRSVSWYQQTPGQGLQFLFEYFSETQRNKGNFPGRFSGRQFSNSRSEMNVSTLELGDSALYLCASSPGTGSETQYFGPGTRLLVL.

The chain uses TRBV5-1 and TRBJ2-1; D is possibly TRBD2 (5 bases). The CDR3 has 15 residues. The germline V gene has CDR1 SGHRS and CDR2 YFSETQ. V lost 2 bases and J 4 bases, leaving 13 bases between the germline ends. This CDR3 reads CASSLGGAGYNEQFF. The CDR3 bases are TGCGCCAGCAGCTTAGGAGGAGCCGGTTACAATGAGCAGTTCTTC.

The chain combines TRBV4-1 with TRBJ2-7, with TRBD1 as a possible D gene (5 bases). CDR1 MGHRA and CDR2 YSYEKL come from the germline V gene. The CDR3 is 14 residues long. Between the trimmed V and J ends, which lost 2 bases and 2 bases, there was a span of 10 bases. CDR3 amino acids: CASSQRTGAYEQYF. The CDR3 bases are TGCGCCAGCAGCCAACGAACAGGAGCCTACGAGCAGTACTTC.

This clone was recorded only once. This chain links TRBV6-5 with TRBJ2-5; 8 nucleotides match TRBD2. Germline CDR1 and CDR2: MNHEY and SVGAGI. The CDR3 spans 13 residues. J was trimmed by 4 bases and V by 6 bases; bases with no gene match: 4. The CDR3: CASRKAGVETQYF. Here the CDR3 DNA reads TGTGCCAGCAGAAAAGCGGGAGTAGAGACCCAGTACTTC.